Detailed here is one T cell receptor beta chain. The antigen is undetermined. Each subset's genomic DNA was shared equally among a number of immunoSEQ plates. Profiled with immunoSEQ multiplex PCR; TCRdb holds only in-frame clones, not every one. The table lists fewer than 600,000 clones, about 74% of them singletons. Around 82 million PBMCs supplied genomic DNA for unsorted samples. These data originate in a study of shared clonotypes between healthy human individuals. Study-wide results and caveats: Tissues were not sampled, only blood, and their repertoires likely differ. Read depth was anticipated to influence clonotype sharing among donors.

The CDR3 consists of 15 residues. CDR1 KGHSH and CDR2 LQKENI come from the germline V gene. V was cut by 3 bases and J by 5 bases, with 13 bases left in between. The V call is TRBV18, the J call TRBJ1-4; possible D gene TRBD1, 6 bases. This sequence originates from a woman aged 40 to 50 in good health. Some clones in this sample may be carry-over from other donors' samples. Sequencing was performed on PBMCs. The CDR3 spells CASSPVRQENEKLFF. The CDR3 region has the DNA TGTGCCAGCTCACCCGTTCGACAGGAGAATGAAAAACTGTTTTTT.